These 13 T cell receptor beta chains were sequenced from one sample in a study of PD-1 blockade in classical Hodgkin lymphoma. In every patient, relapse followed autologous stem cell transplantation, while exposure to brentuximab vedotin differed. Data came from immunoSEQ multiplex PCR; TCRdb stores just in-frame clones and leaves some out. The table shows some 16,000 clones, with roughly 67% occurring only once. Sequencing used peripheral blood mononuclear cells (PBMCs), obtained before the second cycle of nivolumab. The receptors shown here come from a human donor with classical Hodgkin lymphoma.

The V call is TRBV5-1, the J call TRBJ1-2, with D perhaps matching TRBD1 (5 bases). CDR1 and CDR2 (germline): SGHRS, YFSETQ. CDR3 size: 13 residues. Trimming left V 5 bases short and J 5 bases short, with 13 bases between. CDR3 residues: CASRVTEEYGYTF. The CDR3 nucleotides read TGCGCCAGCAGGGTGACAGAGGAGTATGGCTACACCTTC. Together with reference TRBV5-1 and TRBJ1-2, the CDR3 gives the full variable domain: KAGVTQTPRYLIKTRGQQVTLSCSPISGHRSVSWYQQTPGQGLQFLFEYFSETQRNKGNFPGRFSGRQFSNSRSEMNVSTLELGDSALYLCASRVTEEYGYTFGSGTRLTVV.

This clone was seen more than once but under ten times. This chain joins TRBV4-2 and TRBJ1-6; 8 positions agree with TRBD1. The J segment lost 9 bases and the V segment lost 0 bases, leaving 7 bases of the junction unmatched. There are 16 residues in the CDR3. From germline, CDR1 is LGHNA and CDR2 YNFKEQ. In DNA, the CDR3 is TGTGCCAGCAGCCAAGAATCCGGACAGGGAGGTTCACCCCTCCACTTT. Its protein product is CASSQESGQGGSPLHF.

The CDR3 DNA sequence: TGTGCCAGCAGCGTAGGGGCTAGCGGGAGACCAAACGAGCAGTACTTC. It codes for CASSVGASGRPNEQYF. This chain connects TRBV9 to TRBJ2-7, with 10 bases aligning to TRBD2. The CDR3 loop spans 16 amino acids. Germline trimming cut 0 bases from V and 5 bases from J; bases unmatched to any gene: 8. CDR1 SGDLS and CDR2 YYNGEE come from the germline V gene. The variable domain in full, with the rest retrieved from reference TRBV9 and TRBJ2-7, is DSGVTQTPKHLITATGQRVTLRCSPRSGDLSVYWYQQSLDQGLQFLIQYYNGEERAKGNILERFSAQQFPDLHSELNLSSLELGDSALYFCASSVGASGRPNEQYFGPGTRLTVT.

The rearrangement joins TRBV10-3 to TRBJ2-2; 12 bases fit TRBD2. Per germline, CDR1 ENHRY and CDR2 SYGVKD. With 6 bases clipped from V and 9 bases from J, the junction kept 14 bases outside the gene matches. The CDR3 loop spans 17 amino acids. The CDR3 DNA reads as TGTGCCATCAGCCCTGGGACTAGCGGGCTGGTAGCGCGGGAGCTGTTTTTT. This encodes CAISPGTSGLVARELFF.

CDR3 in amino acids: CASSLESGPNSYNEQFF. For the CDR3, the DNA is TGTGCCAGTAGCCTGGAATCGGGTCCCAATTCCTACAATGAGCAGTTCTTC. V and J are TRBV19 and TRBJ2-1, with D unclear. The germline CDR1 and CDR2 sequences are LNHDA and SQIVND (reference sequence). CDR3 length equals 17 residues. V lost 6 bases, J lost 1 base, and 19 bases lay in between.

V and J are TRBV7-9 and TRBJ1-5; D might be TRBD1 (5 bases). This CDR3 contains 16 residues. Per the germline V gene, CDR1 is SEHNR and CDR2 is FQNEAQ (reference sequence). The germline V and J ends were trimmed by 1 base and 9 bases, with 19 bases remaining between them. CDR3 sequence (DNA): TGTGCCAGCAGCTTAGGAAACTCCCAGGGTTCAAGGCCCCAGCATTTT. Its translation: CASSLGNSQGSRPQHF.

J is TRBJ1-5 and V is TRBV2, with 9 bases aligning to TRBD1. Looked up from germline, CDR1 is SNHLY and CDR2 is FYNNEI. V dropped 2 bases and J dropped 4; count of bases not matched to a gene: 6. The CDR3 length is 16 residues. CDR3 nucleotides: TGTGCCAGCAGTGAATTGGGACAGGGAAGAAATCAGCCCCAGCATTTT. It codes for CASSELGQGRNQPQHF.

This clone was observed once. The rearrangement links TRBV25-1 to TRBJ1-1; no reliable D call. The V end lost 2 bases, the J end lost 1 base, and 5 bases lay between the germline ends. Germline V gene data show CDR1 as MGHDK and CDR2 as SYGVNS. There are 13 residues in the CDR3. Here the CDR3 reads CASSEPRNTEAFF. CDR3 nucleotides: TGTGCCAGCAGTGAACCTAGGAACACTGAAGCTTTCTTT.

This chain uses TRBV28 with TRBJ2-7, with TRBD2 matching 7 bases. The CDR3 has 15 residues. Looked up from germline, CDR1 is MDHEN and CDR2 is SYDVKM. V shed 3 bases and J 5 bases; nucleotides not matched to a gene: 10. CDR3 sequence (DNA): TGTGCCAGCAGTTTGGGGCGGGAGTCGAGGAACGAGCAGTACTTC. It encodes CASSLGRESRNEQYF.

The chain combines TRBV19 with TRBJ1-5; possible D gene TRBD1, 6 bases. Germline CDR1 and CDR2: LNHDA and SQIVND (reference sequence). The ends were cut back, 1 base at V and 2 bases at J, with 9 bases in the middle. This CDR3 spans 15 amino acids. CDR3 in DNA: TGTGCCAGTAGTATAGTCCCAGGGGGCAATCAGCCCCAGCATTTT. This gives the protein CASSIVPGGNQPQHF.

V usage is TRBV2 and J usage is TRBJ1-4, with 12 bases lining up with TRBD1. The germline V gene has CDR1 SNHLY and CDR2 FYNNEI. The CDR3 loop spans 19 amino acids. With 3 bases clipped from V and 1 base from J, the junction kept 9 bases outside the gene matches. The CDR3, as DNA: TGTGCCAGCAGTGAGGCCGGGACAGGGGGCATAAGAACTAATGAAAAACTGTTTTTT. Protein: CASSEAGTGGIRTNEKLFF.

This sequence joins TRBV6-1 and TRBJ2-5; no clear D gene. CDR1 is MNHNS and CDR2 is SASEGT in the germline V gene. The V end was cut by 4 bases, the J end by 4 bases, with 10 bases between. There are 13 residues in the CDR3. The CDR3 sequence is CASSVGGRETQYF. The CDR3 nucleotides are TGTGCCAGCAGTGTAGGTGGGCGAGAGACCCAGTACTTC.

J is TRBJ2-5 and V is TRBV4-2, with 7 bases lining up with TRBD2. Per the germline V gene, CDR1 is LGHNA and CDR2 is YNFKEQ. V shed 1 base and J 4 bases; nucleotides not matched to a gene: 9. The CDR3 contains 16 residues. In DNA, the CDR3 is TGTGCCAGCAGCCAAGGATGGGGCGGGGGAGGAGAGACCCAGTACTTC. Its translation: CASSQGWGGGGETQYF.